The 6 T cell receptor beta chains presented below share a single source sample, sequenced in a study of kidney transplant recipient with SARS-CoV-2 infection. MiXCR, applied by TCRdb to the reads, yields one record per CDR3 protein. The sample consists of under 250,000 distinct CDR3 sequences, 29% of them appearing once. Sequencing used a blood sample, obtained at baseline and between days 110 and 120 from a kidney transplant recipient. Source of these receptors: a young adult male patient who had COVID-19 and was a kidney transplant recipient. The T cells may come from the graft donor.

Remarks on this clonotype: A much larger clone sits a single nucleotide away, making a read error possible. V usage is TRBV6-5 and J usage is TRBJ2-7; tentative D call: TRBD2 (5 bases). The CDR3 has 13 amino acids. Germline loops: CDR1 MNHEY, CDR2 SVGAGI. In nucleotides, the CDR3 is TGTGCCAGCAATTACTCCTCTAGCAGCGAGCAGTACGTC. This codes for CASNYSSSSEQYV.

This clonotype was recorded many times. This chain connects TRBV29-1 to TRBJ1-4; D may be TRBD1 (5 bases). Trimming removed 4 bases at V and 0 bases at J, with 12 bases between. CDR3 length: 15 amino acids. The V gene's germline CDR1 is SQVTM and CDR2 ANQGSEA. This CDR3 reads CSVAYGDATNEKLFF. The CDR3 nucleotides read TGCAGCGTTGCTTATGGGGACGCAACTAATGAAAAACTGTTTTTT. The full variable domain, rest sourced from reference TRBV29-1 and TRBJ1-4, is SAVISQKPSRDICQRGTSLTIQCQVDSQVTMMFWYRQQPGQSLTLIATANQGSEATYESGFVIDKFPISRPNLTFSTLTVSNMSPEDSSIYLCSVAYGDATNEKLFFGSGTQLSVL.

As to this clonotype: The junction does not match germline at one end; this may be a read error. V and J are TRBV30 and TRBJ1-1; no definite D call. CDR1 and CDR2 from the germline V gene are GTSNPN and SVGIG (reference sequence). CDR3 length: 14 residues. As DNA, the CDR3 is TGTGCCGGGAGCGAAGGAGGCAAGAACACTGAAGCTTTCTTT. This encodes CAGSEGGKNTEAFF.

This clonotype was seen at least ten times. V gene TRBV5-1 combines with J gene TRBJ1-5; D is unresolved. Trimming cost V 4 bases and J 7 bases, with 18 bases left between them. Germline lookup yields CDR1 SGHRS and CDR2 YFSETQ. This CDR3 has 15 amino acids. The CDR3 sequence is CASSPSWVGGQPQHF. CDR3 nucleotide sequence: TGCGCCAGCAGCCCCTCTTGGGTGGGAGGCCAGCCCCAGCATTTT.

As for this clonotype: A read error is possible here, since a much larger clone lies one base away. V gene TRBV11-2 combines with J gene TRBJ2-7; TRBD1 matches 7 bases. The trim removed 2 bases at V and 3 bases at J, leaving 10 bases unmatched. The CDR3 spans 16 residues. Germline CDR1 reads SGHAT; CDR2 reads FQNNGV. CDR3 protein: CASSLTWTGPYYEQYF. For the CDR3, the DNA is TGTGCCAGCAGCTTAACATGGACAGGTCCCTACTACGAGCAGTACTTC.

The rearrangement uses TRBV11-2 and TRBJ1-2; D remains ambiguous. The V end was cut by 5 bases, the J end by 4 bases, with 23 bases between. The CDR3 contains 17 residues. Germline V gene lookup returns CDR1 SGHAT and CDR2 FQNNGV. CDR3 sequence: CASSLCRASRKTYGYTF. DNA for the CDR3: TGTGCCAGCAGCCTATGTAGAGCAAGCAGAAAGACCTATGGCTACACCTTC. The full variable domain, in which reference TRBV11-2 and TRBJ1-2 provide the parts outside the CDR3, is EAGVAQSPRYKIIEKRQSVAFWCNPISGHATLYWYQQILGQGPKLLIQFQNNGVVDDSQLPKDRFSAERLKGVDSTLKIQPAKLEDSAVYLCASSLCRASRKTYGYTFGSGTRLTVV.